These 24 T cell receptor beta chains originate from one sample sequenced in a study of control samples from healthy donors and cancer patients. Clones were sequenced by immunoSEQ multiplex PCR, and TCRdb holds only the in-frame ones, with some missing. The sample holds roughly 54,000 clones, 95% to 97% seen once. Input material: blood. The source is a woman in her 30s in good health.

This clone was detected a few times. The chain carries TRBV3-1 (or the pseudogene TRBV3-2) and TRBJ2-4; D may be TRBD1 (5 bases). Per germline, CDR1 LGHDT and CDR2 YNNKEL (reference sequence). This CDR3 region has 14 residues. V was pared by 0 bases and J by 5 bases, with 8 bases between. Here the CDR3 reads CASSQDRVQNIQYF. In DNA, the CDR3 is TGTGCCAGCAGCCAAGACAGGGTCCAAAACATTCAGTACTTC.

The V gene is TRBV5-4, the J gene TRBJ2-7; 12 bases match TRBD2. Germline loops: CDR1 SGHNT, CDR2 YYREEE (reference sequence). J was trimmed by 6 bases and V by 2 bases; bases with no gene match: 12. The CDR3 spans 17 residues. CDR3 in amino acids: CASSFGGASGRAREQYF. CDR3 sequence (DNA): TGTGCCAGCAGCTTCGGGGGAGCTAGCGGGAGGGCTCGCGAGCAGTACTTC.

The V call is TRBV3-1 (or the pseudogene TRBV3-2), the J call TRBJ2-5, with D possibly matching TRBD1 (5 bases). This CDR3 is built from 14 residues. Germline lookup yields CDR1 LGHDT and CDR2 YNNKEL (reference sequence). Trimming took off 4 bases at V and 7 bases at J, with 16 bases between the two ends. The CDR3 DNA follows: TGTGCCAGCAGCCTAACAGGTACCCCGGCGACCCAGTACTTC. Translation gives CASSLTGTPATQYF.

The chain joins TRBV9 to TRBJ2-3, with TRBD2 matching over 8 bases. Per the germline V gene, CDR1 is SGDLS and CDR2 is YYNGEE. V lost 0 bases and J lost 2; bases outside the gene matches: 11. This CDR3 contains 18 residues. The CDR3 nucleotides are TGTGCCAGCAGCGTAGATGGGGGAACCGGGGGGGCCACAGATACGCAGTATTTT. Encoded protein: CASSVDGGTGGATDTQYF.

The chain links TRBV29-1 to TRBJ2-7, with TRBD1 as a possible D gene (6 bases). Germline V gene sequence: CDR1 SQVTM, CDR2 ANQGSEA. The CDR3 contains 12 residues. The V and J ends lost 6 bases and 2 bases respectively, with 11 bases between them. CDR3 coding DNA: TGCAGCGTAAAGGACAGTCCCTACGAGCAGTACTTC. Residues: CSVKDSPYEQYF.

CDR3 nucleotides: TGTGCCACCAGTCTGGGAGCGGGCAATCAGCCCCAGCATTTT. Its protein is CATSLGAGNQPQHF. The rearrangement uses TRBV24-1 and TRBJ1-5; D gene uncertain. Trimming took 6 bases from V and 2 from J, leaving 10 bases between them. Per germline, CDR1 KGHDR and CDR2 SFDVKD. This CDR3 contains 14 residues.

This chain links TRBV24-1 with TRBJ2-2, with TRBD2 matching over 9 bases. Germline CDR1 reads KGHDR; CDR2 reads SFDVKD. CDR3 length: 17 residues. The V segment lost 1 base and the J segment 6 bases; nucleotides outside the gene matches: 8. For the CDR3, the DNA is TGTGCCACCAGTGATTTAAGTGGAGCGGGGGGAGCCGGGGAGCTGTTTTTT. It is translated as CATSDLSGAGGAGELFF.

V is TRBV7-9 and J is TRBJ1-4, with TRBD1 as a possible D gene (5 bases). Germline assignment: CDR1 SEHNR and CDR2 FQNEAQ (reference sequence). The CDR3 sequence is 17 residues long. V was cut by 5 bases and J by 0 bases, with 16 bases left in between. This chain's CDR3 is CASSPRDGTATNEKLFF. The CDR3 region has the DNA TGTGCCAGCAGCCCCAGAGACGGGACTGCAACTAATGAAAAACTGTTTTTT.

The V and J genes are TRBV19 and TRBJ1-2; tentatively, D is TRBD1 (5 bases). Germline assignment: CDR1 LNHDA and CDR2 SQIVND (reference sequence). Trimming shortened V by 6 bases and J by 3 bases, and 11 bases separated the two germline ends. CDR3 length equals 13 residues. CDR3 in DNA: TGTGCCAGTAGGTTAGGCAGGGACTATGGCTACACCTTC. Amino acids: CASRLGRDYGYTF.

V usage is TRBV18 and J usage is TRBJ1-6, with no clear D. This CDR3 is 14 amino acids long. Trimming shortened V by 4 bases and J by 6 bases, and 10 bases separated the two germline ends. Looked up from germline, CDR1 is KGHSH and CDR2 is LQKENI. The CDR3 loop reads CASSRTGSNSPLHF. The CDR3 region has the DNA TGTGCCAGCTCACGGACGGGGTCTAATTCACCCCTCCACTTT.

In DNA, the CDR3 is TGTGCCAGCAGTTACTCGCTAGCGCCTAACAATGAGCAGTTCTTC. This translates into CASSYSLAPNNEQFF. The chain is built from TRBV6-5 and TRBJ2-1; D may be TRBD2 (6 bases). This CDR3 spans 15 amino acids. Trimming cost V 0 bases and J 5 bases, with 11 bases left between them. CDR1 and CDR2 from the germline V gene are MNHEY and SVGAGI.

The V gene is TRBV21-1, the J gene TRBJ2-3; TRBD1, the table's D call, was not compared with the DNA. TRBV21-1 is deemed a pseudogene. The CDR3 is 19 amino acids. The CDR3: CASSKAPLGQGPSADTQYF. CDR3 DNA sequence: TGTGCCAGCAGCAAAGCGCCCCTAGGACAGGGACCATCCGCAGATACGCAGTATTTT.

CDR3 sequence reads: CAVRIGEKLFF. For the CDR3, the DNA is TGTGCCGTCCGTATAGGTGAAAAACTGTTTTTT. V and J are TRBV6-5 and TRBJ1-4, with unresolved D. The CDR3 is 11 amino acids. The V gene lost 11 bases and the J gene lost 7 bases, with 11 bases spanning the gap. Germline loops: CDR1 MNHEY, CDR2 SVGAGI.

The chain joins TRBV7-9 to TRBJ1-2; D ambiguous. V was clipped by 5 bases and J by 0 bases, with 19 bases between them. This CDR3 comprises 17 residues. In germline, CDR1 is SEHNR, CDR2 FQNEAQ (reference sequence). The CDR3 here is CASSRSGGSKTNYGYTF. The CDR3 nucleotides are TGTGCCAGCAGCCGCTCGGGCGGGTCAAAGACTAACTATGGCTACACCTTC.

This sequence joins TRBV30 and TRBJ2-2, with 8 positions matching TRBD2. V was pared by 6 bases and J by 5 bases, with 17 bases of the junction left unmatched. The CDR3 runs 17 residues. Germline assignment: CDR1 GTSNPN and CDR2 SVGIG (reference sequence). The CDR3 coding sequence is TGTGCCTGTACGAACCCTCCCCGGGGGGGGCCGACCGGGGAGCTGTTTTTT. It specifies CACTNPPRGGPTGELFF.

This chain joins TRBV28 and TRBJ2-7; the D is unclear. CDR1 and CDR2 (germline): MDHEN, SYDVKM. The V and J ends lost 2 bases and 0 bases respectively, with 11 bases between them. The CDR3 spans 15 residues. The CDR3, as DNA: TGTGCCAGCAGTTTACGCTCGTGGGACTCCTACGAGCAGTACTTC. Residues: CASSLRSWDSYEQYF.

The chain has TRBV7-2 and TRBJ1-6, with D perhaps matching TRBD1 (6 bases). The CDR3 runs 15 residues. Trimming removed 5 bases from V and 10 bases from J, with 18 bases in between. The germline V gene has CDR1 SGHTA and CDR2 FQGNSA. The CDR3 DNA reads TGTGCCAGCAGCGAGATGCAGGGGAGCATATCACCCCTCCACTTT. Protein: CASSEMQGSISPLHF.

The rearrangement joins TRBV29-1 to TRBJ1-5; TRBD1 matches at 7 bases. Germline V gives CDR1 SQVTM, CDR2 ANQGSEA. CDR3 size: 14 residues. V was clipped by 7 bases and J by 1 base; unmatched bases: 7. For the CDR3, the DNA is TGCAGCGCCGCCACAGGGGCCAGCAATCAGCCCCAGCATTTT. Encoded protein: CSAATGASNQPQHF. Drawing the rest from reference TRBV29-1 and TRBJ1-5, the complete variable domain is SAVISQKPSRDICQRGTSLTIQCQVDSQVTMMFWYRQQPGQSLTLIATANQGSEATYESGFVIDKFPISRPNLTFSTLTVSNMSPEDSSIYLCSAATGASNQPQHFGDGTRLSIL.

The V call is TRBV4-1, the J call TRBJ1-4, with D perhaps matching TRBD1 (6 bases). CDR3 length: 15 amino acids. V was trimmed by 5 bases and J by 3 bases, leaving 13 bases between them. From germline, CDR1 is MGHRA and CDR2 YSYEKL. The CDR3 region is CASSRGGEANEKLFF. DNA of the CDR3: TGCGCCAGCAGCAGAGGGGGTGAAGCTAATGAAAAACTGTTTTTT.

The rearrangement uses TRBV30 and TRBJ2-1, with 10 bases matching TRBD2. The ends lost 6 bases at V and 9 bases at J; junction bases unmatched: 11. This CDR3 has 14 residues. Germline loops: CDR1 GTSNPN, CDR2 SVGIG (reference sequence). The CDR3 DNA is TGTGCCTGCCTAGGGACTAGCGCACGGGTTGAGCAGTTCTTC. Its protein is CACLGTSARVEQFF.

The V gene is TRBV30, the J gene TRBJ2-1; 9 bases fit TRBD2. This CDR3 is 13 amino acids long. J lost 8 bases, V lost 7 bases, and 9 bases had no gene match. Germline V gene sequence: CDR1 GTSNPN, CDR2 SVGIG (reference sequence). CDR3: CAYAGGPVDEQFF. The DNA of the CDR3 is TGTGCCTATGCGGGAGGGCCTGTCGATGAGCAGTTCTTC. Complete variable domain (other parts from reference TRBV30 and TRBJ2-1): SQTIHQWPATLVQPVGSPLSLECTVEGTSNPNLYWYRQAAGRGLQLLFYSVGIGQISSEVPQNLSASRPQDRQFILSSKKLLLSDSGFYLCAYAGGPVDEQFFGPGTRLTVL.

CDR3 in amino acids: CASSPNLGRENTEAFF. The CDR3 nucleotides read TGCGCCAGCAGCCCAAACCTGGGACGGGAGAACACTGAAGCTTTCTTT. This chain uses TRBV4-1 with TRBJ1-1; maybe TRBD1 (5 bases). The CDR3 is 16 amino acids. The V end was cut by 4 bases, the J end by 1 base, with 16 bases between. CDR1 MGHRA and CDR2 YSYEKL come from the germline V gene.

On this clone: Germline and junction disagree at one end, which may indicate a read error. The chain has TRBV4-1 and TRBJ2-1; D is perhaps TRBD2 (5 bases). The CDR3 has 16 amino acids. Germline V gives CDR1 MGHRA, CDR2 YSYEKL. This CDR3 reads CATSRLGLITYNEQFF. As DNA, the CDR3 is TGCGCCACCAGCCGCCTCGGACTTATCACCTACAATGAGCAGTTCTTC.

The J gene is TRBJ2-1, the V gene TRBV10-1; TRBD1 aligns across 9 bases. The CDR3 runs 17 residues. The V and J ends lost 2 bases and 0 bases, in that order; junction bases with no gene match: 5. Germline values: CDR1 WNHNN, CDR2 SYGVQD (reference sequence). The CDR3 loop reads CASSEDRGLSSYNEQFF. The CDR3 region has the DNA TGCGCCAGCAGTGAGGACAGGGGGTTATCCTCCTACAATGAGCAGTTCTTC.